These 4 T cell receptor beta chains were all obtained from the same sample, sequenced in a study of shared clonotypes between healthy human individuals. Some clones are missing from TCRdb's copy, which holds only in-frame ones; the method was immunoSEQ multiplex PCR. The table lists about 2.5 million clones, 85% to 95% of them singletons, with 0.3% to 0.45% in the top ten. Sequenced sample: naive CD4+ T cells from PBMCs. Described subset: CD45RA+ positively selected. The receptor set was obtained from a man between 18 and 29 years old in good health. Some clones in this sample may be carry-over from other donors' samples.

This chain joins TRBV7-2 and TRBJ1-3, with 8 positions matching TRBD1. The V gene end was trimmed by 1 base and the J gene end by 4 bases; junction bases not matched to a gene: 6. Germline V CDR1 and CDR2: SGHTA, FQGNSA. CDR3 size: 16 residues. The CDR3 protein is CASSLGGTGLGNTIYF. The CDR3 DNA follows: TGTGCCAGCAGCTTAGGTGGGACAGGTCTCGGAAACACCATATATTTT. The whole variable domain, filled in from reference TRBV7-2 and TRBJ1-3, reads GAGVSQSPSNKVTEKGKDVELRCDPISGHTALYWYRQSLGQGLEFLIYFQGNSAPDKSGLPSDRFSAERTGGSVSTLTIQRTQQEDSAVYLCASSLGGTGLGNTIYFGEGSWLTVV.

Concerning this clone itself: Other DNA sequences in the sample encode the same CDR3. The gene calls are TRBV11-3 and TRBJ2-6, with TRBD2 identical over 7 bases. CDR3 length: 15 amino acids. J gave up 2 bases and V 5 bases, and 3 bases lay outside the gene matches. Germline V gene sequence: CDR1 SGHNT, CDR2 YENEEA. The CDR3 loop is CASSLGGAGANVLTF. The CDR3 DNA sequence: TGTGCCAGCAGCCTGGGAGGGGCTGGGGCCAACGTCCTGACTTTC.

The genes are TRBV6-5 and TRBJ2-1; TRBD2 agrees at 12 bases. The CDR3 is 16 amino acids. CDR1 is MNHEY, CDR2 SVGAGI, per germline. J was trimmed by 10 bases and V by 0 bases; bases with no gene match: 7. The CDR3 here is CASSYSTSGREGEQFF. DNA of the CDR3: TGTGCCAGCAGTTACTCGACTAGCGGGAGAGAGGGGGAGCAGTTCTTC.

The J gene is TRBJ2-7, the V gene TRBV5-1; D gene ambiguous. Trimming cost V 1 base and J 2 bases, with 16 bases left between them. The CDR3 length is 16 residues. CDR1 is SGHRS and CDR2 is YFSETQ in the germline V gene. The CDR3 loop reads CASSLNAAQAAYEQYF. The DNA of the CDR3 is TGCGCCAGCAGCTTGAACGCCGCTCAGGCGGCCTACGAGCAGTACTTC. Supplemented by reference TRBV5-1 and TRBJ2-7, the full variable domain reads KAGVTQTPRYLIKTRGQQVTLSCSPISGHRSVSWYQQTPGQGLQFLFEYFSETQRNKGNFPGRFSGRQFSNSRSEMNVSTLELGDSALYLCASSLNAAQAAYEQYFGPGTRLTVT.